These T cell receptor beta chains were read from a single sample in a study of CD8+CD57+ T cells in acquired aplastic anemia. TCRdb re-called the reads with MiXCR, one entry per CDR3 protein. Of about 260,000 distinct CDR3 sequences in the sample, 82% were seen once. Sequencing was done on a sample of sorted CD4+, CD8+, or CD8+CD57+ T cells (not recorded which) from PBMCs. Receptor source: a human donor with aplastic anemia. Each CDR3 is given with its conserved first and last residue. A D gene is named only where the DNA matches it firmly. Clone size is shown for a subset of rows, as once, few, many or a class of expanded clone.

once,TRBD1,TRBJ1-4,TRBV29-1,CSVVGQSEKLFF,TGCAGCGTTGTGGGACAGAGTGAAAAACTGTTTTTT
NA,TRBD1,TRBJ2-1,TRBV13,CASSSVAGQGMGEQFF,TGTGCCAGCAGCTCGGTTGCCGGACAGGGAATGGGTGAGCAGTTCTTC
NA,TRBD2,TRBJ2-2,TRBV19,CASSGFSGITGELFF,TGTGCCAGTAGCGGATTTAGCGGGATTACCGGGGAGCTGTTTTTT
NA,TRBD1,TRBJ1-2,TRBV7-2,CASSPDRESSGYTF,TGTGCCAGCAGCCCCGACAGGGAATCTAGCGGCTACACCTTC
NA,NA,TRBJ2-3,TRBV7-7,CASSLSGRPEPHYF,TGTGCTAGCAGCTTATCCGGAAGGCCCGAGCCGCACTACTTT
NA,NA,TRBJ1-1,TRBV7-9,CASSLAGTGSTEAFF,TGTGCCAGCAGCTTAGCGGGTACAGGGAGCACTGAAGCTTTCTTT
NA,NA,TRBJ1-6,TRBV5-4,CASSVTGCGYNSPLHF,TGTGCCAGCAGCGTGACAGGATGCGGCTATAATTCACCCCTCCACTTT
NA,NA,TRBJ1-1,TRBV2,CASSDGGVPEQFF,TGTGCCAGCAGTGATGGGGGGGTACCTGAACAGTTCTTT
NA,NA,TRBJ2-7,TRBV19,CASSITRESYNEQYF,TGTGCCAGTAGTATCACTAGGGAGTCCTACAATGAGCAGTACTTC
few,NA,TRBJ2-7,TRBV29-1,CSARDPQGGEQYF,TGCAGTGCTAGAGATCCCCAGGGCGGCGAGCAGTACTTC
NA,NA,TRBJ2-3,TRBV7-8,CASSFHPDDTALF,TGTGCCAGCAGCTTTCATCCAGACGATACAGCCCTTTTT
NA,NA,TRBJ2-1,TRBV5-4,CASSQVGGVEQFF,TGTGCCAGCAGCCAGGTTGGCGGCGTTGAGCAGTTCTTC
once,TRBD2,TRBJ2-3,TRBV5-6,CASSLGGTSGTTDTQYF,TGTGCCAGCAGCTTGGGGGGGACTAGCGGGACCACAGATACGCAGTATTTT
once,NA,TRBJ2-3,TRBV7-8,CASSLGSGIDTQYF,TGTGCCAGCAGCTTAGGTAGCGGAATAGATACGCAGTATTTT
NA,NA,TRBJ1-6,TRBV7-8,CASSVDSASDTQPLHF,TGTGCCAGCAGCGTCGACAGCGCCTCCGATACGCAGCCCCTCCACTTT
NA,TRBD1,TRBJ2-7,TRBV7-9,CASSLAGGYDENDF,TGTGCCAGCAGCTTGGCAGGGGGCTACGACGAGAACGACTTC
NA,NA,TRBJ2-1,TRBV7-3,CASSIARGATNEQFF,TGTGCCAGCAGTATAGCCAGGGGAGCCACAAATGAGCAGTTCTTC
NA,NA,TRBJ1-2,TRBV9,CASRVAGNIQYFAF,NA
NA,TRBD2,TRBJ2-5,TRBV7-9,CASSLGSSGGTQEF,TGTGCCAGCAGCTTAGGCAGCAGCGGGGGGACCCAGGAGTTC
NA,NA,TRBJ2-3,TRBV7-2,CASSFARGRTAHSF,TGTGCCAGCAGCTTTGCTCGAGGTCGGACAGCGCATTCTTTT
NA,NA,TRBJ2-6,TRBV6-1,CASSESGEQGANVLTF,TGTGCCAGCAGTGAATCGGGGGAACAGGGGGCCAACGTCCTGACTTTC
few,NA,TRBJ2-3,TRBV7-9,CASSLAAGPRSTDTQYF,TGTGCCAGCAGCTTAGCGGCGGGTCCACGTAGCACAGATACGCAGTATTTT
NA,NA,TRBJ1-6,TRBV7-3,CASSRRANAFEHSLHF,TGTGCCAGCTCAAGACGGGCCAACGCCTTTGAACACTCCCTCCACTTT
NA,NA,TRBJ2-3,TRBV11-2,CASSFGESPDTQYF,TGTGCCAGCAGCTTCGGGGAAAGTCCCGATACGCAGTATTTT
NA,NA,TRBJ2-5,TRBV9,CASSVEDNTVVQYF,TGTGCCAGCAGCGTAGAGGACAATACCGTGGTCCAGTACTTC
NA,NA,TRBJ2-3,TRBV10-3,CAISPLTGRVGDTQYF,TGTGCCATTAGTCCACTTACAGGGAGGGTTGGAGATACGCAGTATTTT
NA,TRBD1,TRBJ1-2,TRBV11-2,CASSPQQGAVTEGGGYGYTF,TGTGCCAGCAGCCCCCAACAGGGGGCGGTCACTGAAGGGGGGGGCTATGGCTACACCTTC
NA,NA,TRBJ1-1,TRBV2,CASSCVRNANTEAFF,TGTGCCAGCAGTTGCGTTCGGAACGCGAACACTGAAGCTTTCTTT
NA,TRBD2,TRBJ2-4,TRBV9,CASSGLAGNTQYF,TGTGCCAGCAGCGGATTAGCGGGTAACACTCAGTACTTC
few,NA,TRBJ1-2,TRBV7-9,CASSMDQDGYTF,TGTGCCAGCAGCATGGACCAGGATGGCTACACCTTC
once,TRBD1,TRBJ2-1,TRBV7-9,CASSPETGDRTDTQFF,TGTGCCAGCAGCCCCGAAACAGGGGATCGCACAGATACGCAGTTCTTC
NA,TRBD1,TRBJ2-3,TRBV7-8,CASGVGGRATPHF,TGTGCCAGCGGGGTAGGGGGCAGAGCTACGCCGCATTTT
NA,NA,TRBJ1-2,TRBV9,CASSHLTGYAYTF,TGTGCCAGCAGCCATCTAACGGGGTATGCCTACACCTTC
NA,NA,TRBJ1-2,TRBV7-6,CASSLANGTKETHYTF,TGTGCCAGCAGCTTAGCGAACGGCACAAAAGAGACCCACTACACCTTC
NA,TRBD1,TRBJ2-7,TRBV19,CASSRTGVYEQYF,TGTGCCAGTAGCCGGACAGGGGTCTACGAGCAGTACTTC
NA,NA,TRBJ2-6,TRBV9,CASSVGTGANVLTF,TGTGCCAGCAGCGTAGGGACTGGGGCCAACGTCCTGACTTTC
NA,NA,TRBJ2-3,TRBV7-9,CASSLQRGPETEYF,TGTGCCAGCAGCTTACAGAGAGGTCCCGAGACGGAGTATTTT
NA,NA,TRBJ2-1,TRBV7-3,CASSPPENPQFF,TGTGCCAGCAGCCCGCCTGAAAATCCGCAGTTCTTC
NA,NA,TRBJ1-1,TRBV7-2,CASSFDLDGNALSFF,TGTGCCAGCAGCTTTGATCTGGACGGGAACGCTCTATCCTTCTTT
NA,NA,TRBJ1-2,TRBV9,CASSVGGSSDTQCYTF,TGTGCCAGCAGCGTAGGGGGCAGTTCAGATACGCAGTGCTACACCTTC
NA,TRBD2,TRBJ2-5,TRBV2,CASSLFASGANQETQYF,TGTGCCAGCAGTTTATTTGCTAGCGGGGCGAACCAAGAGACCCAGTACTTC
NA,NA,TRBJ2-3,TRBV5-4,CASSFSRVSGPQADTQYF,TGTGCCAGCAGCTTTTCACGAGTGTCCGGCCCCCAGGCAGATACGCAGTATTTT
NA,NA,TRBJ1-5,TRBV7-9,CASSLQHLPSDF,TGTGCCAGCAGCTTACAGCATCTGCCCTCCGATTTT
NA,TRBD2,TRBJ2-3,TRBV11-1,CASTLGRVTTDTQYF,TGTGCCAGCACCCTAGGGAGGGTCACGACAGATACGCAGTATTTT
NA,NA,TRBJ2-1,TRBV27,CASSSGVYGYNEQFF,TGTGCCAGCAGTTCGGGGGTCTATGGCTACAATGAGCAGTTCTTC
NA,TRBD1,TRBJ2-3,TRBV20-1,CSAPDREATDTQYF,TGCAGTGCACCCGACAGGGAAGCCACAGATACGCAGTATTTT
NA,NA,TRBJ2-5,TRBV19,CATSMGSEQEEQYF,TGTGCCACTAGCATGGGGAGCGAGCAAGAGGAGCAGTACTTC
NA,NA,TRBJ2-7,TRBV7-8,CASSSPSGEQYF,TGTGCCAGCAGCTCGCCCTCCGGCGAGCAGTACTTC
NA,NA,TRBJ1-6,TRBV9,CASSLATTNSPPHF,TGCGCCAGCAGCTTGGCCACAACTAATTCTCCCCCCCACTTT
once,NA,TRBJ2-1,TRBV7-6,CASSLARGTKETQQFF,TGTGCCAGCAGCTTGGCCCGCGGGACAAAAGAGACCCAGCAGTTCTTC
few,NA,TRBJ2-5,TRBV9,CAGQVATETQYF,TGTGCCGGCCAGGTAGCTACGGAGACGCAGTACTTC
NA,NA,TRBJ2-7,TRBV6-5,CASSYSRSPVQQYF,TGTGCCAGCAGTTACTCGAGGTCCCCCGTGCAGCAGTACTTC
NA,TRBD1,TRBJ2-7,TRBV9,CASSVEGLDREQYF,TGTGCCAGCAGCGTAGAGGGGTTGGACAGGGAGCAGTACTTC
NA,NA,TRBJ2-1,TRBV7-3,CASSVGGSHEPQF,TGTGCCAGCAGTGTTGGGGGAAGTCATGAGCCGCAGTTC